This T cell receptor (beta chain) was documented in a study of monozygotic twins with inflammatory bowel disease. The CDR3 sequence is 15 residues long. Germline V gives CDR1 MNHEY, CDR2 SVGEGT. Input per TCR library consisted of approximately 3.5 ug of total RNA. Reprocessing the 5' RACE reads, TCRdb reports a single entry for every CDR3 protein and omits DNA. The specimen's table records more than 85,000 distinct CDR3 sequences. Specimen: blood. The rearrangement uses TRBV6-2 or TRBV6-3 and TRBJ2-1; TCRdb lists TRBD1, though no DNA is available to test this call. This clonotype originated in a human donor with ulcerative colitis or Crohn's disease, or a healthy co-twin of an affected twin (not recorded which). CDR3: CASSYSRQGRNEQFF.